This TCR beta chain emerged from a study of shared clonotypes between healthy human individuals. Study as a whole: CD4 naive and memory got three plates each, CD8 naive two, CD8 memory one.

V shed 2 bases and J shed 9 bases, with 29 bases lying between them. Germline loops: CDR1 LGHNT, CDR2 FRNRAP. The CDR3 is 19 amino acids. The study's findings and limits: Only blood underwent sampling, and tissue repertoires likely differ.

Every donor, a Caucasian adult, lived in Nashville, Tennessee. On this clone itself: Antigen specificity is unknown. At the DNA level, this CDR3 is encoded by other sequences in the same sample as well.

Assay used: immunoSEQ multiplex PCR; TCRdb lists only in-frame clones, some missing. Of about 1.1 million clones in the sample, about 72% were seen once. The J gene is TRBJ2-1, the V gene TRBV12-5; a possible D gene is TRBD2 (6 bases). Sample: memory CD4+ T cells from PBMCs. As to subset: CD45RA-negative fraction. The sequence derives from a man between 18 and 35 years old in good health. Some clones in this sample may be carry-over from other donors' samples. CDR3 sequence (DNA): TGTGCTAGTGGTTTGCAGGGACCCCGTGTTAGCGGAGACGGGGGTGAGCAGTTCTTC. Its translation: CASGLQGPRVSGDGGEQFF.